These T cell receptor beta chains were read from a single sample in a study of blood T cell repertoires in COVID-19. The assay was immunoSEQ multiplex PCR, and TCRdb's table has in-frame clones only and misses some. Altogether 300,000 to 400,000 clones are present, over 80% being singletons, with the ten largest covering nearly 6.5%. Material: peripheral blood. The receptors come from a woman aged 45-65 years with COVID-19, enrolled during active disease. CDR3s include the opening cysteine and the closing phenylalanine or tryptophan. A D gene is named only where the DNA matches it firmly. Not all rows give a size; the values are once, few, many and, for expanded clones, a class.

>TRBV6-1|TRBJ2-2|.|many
CASSEWLSGELFF
TGTGCCAGCAGTGAATGGCTCTCCGGGGAGCTGTTTTTT
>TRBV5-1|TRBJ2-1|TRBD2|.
CASSLLAEYEQFF
TGCGCCAGCAGCTTACTAGCGGAGTATGAGCAGTTCTTC
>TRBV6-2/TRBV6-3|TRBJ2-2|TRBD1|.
CASSLGGTGAGELFF
TGTGCCAGCAGTCTAGGAGGGACAGGAGCCGGGGAGCTGTTTTTT
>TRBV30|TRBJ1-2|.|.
CAWSLQVGNGYTF
TGTGCCTGGAGTTTACAGGTTGGGAATGGCTACACCTTC
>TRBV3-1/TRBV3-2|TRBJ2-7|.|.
CASSHPVIPYEQYF
TGTGCCAGCAGCCATCCAGTAATTCCCTACGAGCAGTACTTC
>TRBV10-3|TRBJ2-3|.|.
CAISEGRGGADTQYF
TGTGCCATCAGTGAGGGAAGGGGTGGAGCAGATACGCAGTATTTT
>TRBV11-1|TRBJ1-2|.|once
CASSLMGSTYGYTF
TGTGCCAGCAGCTTAATGGGGAGTACCTATGGCTACACCTTC
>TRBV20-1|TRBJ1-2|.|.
CSATVNYGYTF
TGCAGTGCTACAGTTAACTATGGCTACACCTTC
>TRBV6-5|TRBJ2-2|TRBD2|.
CASSYSAGVTGELFF
TGTGCCAGCAGTTACTCAGCGGGAGTGACCGGGGAGCTGTTTTTT
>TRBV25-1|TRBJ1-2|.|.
CASSDIWGHYYGYTF
TGTGCCAGCAGTGACATTTGGGGACACTACTATGGCTACACCTTC